This TCR beta chain originates from a study of cytomegalovirus exposure and HLA in healthy donors (dated by TCRdb to the late 2010s). In terms of the full investigation: According to a later analysis, the approximately 130 validation repertoires were produced on the same platform as the roughly 700 repertoires of the first cohort. The study aimed to test whether cataloging public T cell receptors could reveal signatures of past pathogen exposure. Along with the roughly 670-subject first cohort, a separate validation cohort of over a hundred different subjects was used. To predict cytomegalovirus infection status, the study combined high-throughput TCR immunosequencing, statistical association of individual TCRs with disease status, and machine learning.

Library generation was performed with the immunoSEQ multiplex PCR assay. As for how the authors treated the data: A statistical classification framework was developed to diagnose cytomegalovirus status using the catalog of TCR beta chain sequences. Entries here come from immuneACCESS through TCRdb and include only in-frame sequences with V and J called. Some clones fail to appear in such tables; in the studies checked, an unresolved V gene covers under half of the shortfall, and the cause of the remainder is unknown. The V and J calls and clone size are taken from that table; D and trimming were inferred from the DNA. For this sample the table gives around 250,000 clones, of which roughly 89% were detected only once. Jointly, the top ten make up about 0.36% of the sample. The CDR3 runs 16 amino acids, cysteine and phenylalanine included. The retained sequence is limited to the CDR3, 48 bases, with the frame set at the first base. V is pruned by 3 bases and J by 6 bases, leaving 8 bases of the junction without a gene match. In the germline V gene, CDR1 corresponds to KGHSH and CDR2 to LQKENI.

Paper-wide results and their limitations: In vitro tests confirmed that a few of the cytomegalovirus-associated TCR beta chains recognize cytomegalovirus antigens. All 120 or so repertoires were used to score co-occurrence in the validation cohort in a later analysis, because that analysis had no HLA typing for the cohort. In a later analysis, TCRs clustered in the first cohort were found to also tend to co-occur in the 130 or so validation repertoires, with approximately 94% of cluster scores above 0. It was suggested by the authors that the approach could potentially be generalized to other disease states and immunological phenotypes. A total of fewer than 200 TCR beta chains were listed by the study as associated with cytomegalovirus. Cytomegalovirus status was reported to be diagnosed by the classifier with high specificity and sensitivity in both the original and validation cohorts. Most TCR sequences were observed very rarely across donors, whereas some public TCRs were present in many individuals.

Donors formed part of the validation cohort, which comprised over a hundred subjects and was distinct from the first cohort of fewer than 750 subjects. Comments on this clone: The antigen it binds to is not known. No much larger clonotype is one base removed from it; base qualities were not supplied.

The sequence came from a woman aged 18-29 years in good health and CMV-seronegative. Sequencing was performed on PBMCs. Recombination connected TRBV18 to TRBJ1-6; 7 bases in between match TRBD1. The DNA is as follows: TGTGCCAGCTCACCGAACGACAGGGCTGCTAATTCACCCCTCCACTTT. Translated, this is CASSPNDRAANSPLHF.